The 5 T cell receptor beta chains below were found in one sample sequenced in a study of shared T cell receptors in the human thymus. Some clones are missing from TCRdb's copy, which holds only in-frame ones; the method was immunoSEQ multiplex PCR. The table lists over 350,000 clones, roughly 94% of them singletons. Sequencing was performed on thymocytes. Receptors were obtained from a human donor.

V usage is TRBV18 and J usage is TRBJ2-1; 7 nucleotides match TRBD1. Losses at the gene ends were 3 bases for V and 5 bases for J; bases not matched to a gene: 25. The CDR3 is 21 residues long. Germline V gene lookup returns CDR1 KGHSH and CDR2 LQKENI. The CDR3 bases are TGTGCCAGCTCACCCGACCGGGACAGTGGCTCGGTTTCTATAAGGAACAATGAGCAGTTCTTC. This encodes CASSPDRDSGSVSIRNNEQFF. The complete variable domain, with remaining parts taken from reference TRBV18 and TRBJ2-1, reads NAGVMQNPRHLVRRRGQEARLRCSPMKGHSHVYWYRQLPEEGLKFMVYLQKENIIDESGMPKERFSAEFPKEGPSILRIQQVVRGDSAAYFCASSPDRDSGSVSIRNNEQFFGPGTRLTVL.

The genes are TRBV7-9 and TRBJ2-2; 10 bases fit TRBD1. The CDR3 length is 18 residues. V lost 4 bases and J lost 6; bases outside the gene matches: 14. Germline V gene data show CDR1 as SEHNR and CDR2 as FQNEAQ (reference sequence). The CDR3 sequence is CASSSVGQGPPRPGELFF. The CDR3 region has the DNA TGTGCCAGCAGCTCCGTGGGACAGGGGCCACCTAGGCCCGGGGAGCTGTTTTTT.

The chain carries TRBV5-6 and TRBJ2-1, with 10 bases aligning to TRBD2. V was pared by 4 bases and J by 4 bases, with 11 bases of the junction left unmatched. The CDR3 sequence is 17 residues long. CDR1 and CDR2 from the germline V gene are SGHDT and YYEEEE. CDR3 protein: CASSPWSGTSAYNEQFF. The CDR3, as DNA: TGTGCCAGCAGCCCCTGGTCTGGGACTAGCGCATACAATGAGCAGTTCTTC.

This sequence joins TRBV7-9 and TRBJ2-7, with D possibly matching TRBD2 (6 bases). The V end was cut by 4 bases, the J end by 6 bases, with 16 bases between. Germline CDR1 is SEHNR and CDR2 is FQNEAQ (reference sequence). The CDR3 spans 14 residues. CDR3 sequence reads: CASSSWDSPSEQYF. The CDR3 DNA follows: TGTGCCAGCAGCTCCTGGGACTCTCCCTCCGAGCAGTACTTC.

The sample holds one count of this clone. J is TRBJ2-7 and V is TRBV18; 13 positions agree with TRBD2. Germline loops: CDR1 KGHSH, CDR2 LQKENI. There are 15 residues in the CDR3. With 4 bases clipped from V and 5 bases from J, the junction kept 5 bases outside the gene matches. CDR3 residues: CASSHLLAGGNEQYF. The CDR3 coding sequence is TGTGCCAGCTCACACCTACTAGCGGGAGGGAACGAGCAGTACTTC.